Below, 30 T cell receptor beta chains from the same sample are listed, as sequenced in a study of PD-1 blockade in classical Hodgkin lymphoma. Here immunoSEQ multiplex PCR was the method, and the copy in TCRdb shows in-frame clones only, minus some. The sample yields roughly 42,000 clones, about 74% seen once. All the patients suffered relapse after autologous stem cell transplantation, and brentuximab vedotin exposure differed. Here the sequenced sample was peripheral blood mononuclear cells (PBMCs), taken at baseline. The source of these receptors is a human donor with classical Hodgkin lymphoma.

CDR3 sequence reads: CASSDEGSTAFF. CDR3 bases: TGTGCCAGCAGCGACGAGGGCAGTACAGCTTTCTTT. The V call is TRBV7-2, the J call TRBJ1-1; no definite D call. With 5 bases removed from V and 10 bases from J, the gap between germline ends came to 14 bases. There are 12 residues in the CDR3. The V gene's germline CDR1 is SGHTA and CDR2 FQGNSA.

The chain has TRBV5-1 and TRBJ2-7; D may be TRBD2 (6 bases). The CDR3 totals 15 residues. Germline CDR1 and CDR2: SGHRS and YFSETQ. The V end lost 1 base, the J end lost 3 bases, and 14 bases lay between the germline ends. CDR3 DNA: TGCGCCAGCAGCTTGTCCTGGGACTCGAACTACGAGCAGTACTTC. It codes for CASSLSWDSNYEQYF.

The gene calls are TRBV7-9 and TRBJ1-2, with 9 bases identical to TRBD1. Losses at the gene ends were 7 bases for V and 4 bases for J; bases not matched to a gene: 7. The CDR3 has 14 amino acids. Germline V lookup: CDR1 SEHNR, CDR2 FQNEAQ (reference sequence). CDR3 nucleotide sequence: TGTGCCAGCACCCCCGCGGACAGGGGCTATGGCTACACCTTC. Protein sequence: CASTPADRGYGYTF.

V is TRBV11-2 and J is TRBJ2-1; TRBD2 might be the D (5 bases). V was trimmed by 1 base and J by 0 bases, leaving 10 bases between them. Germline V CDR1 and CDR2: SGHAT, FQNNGV. This CDR3 is built from 16 residues. For the CDR3, the DNA is TGTGCCAGCAGCTTAGTGGCAGCGGTCTCCTACAATGAGCAGTTCTTC. Protein product: CASSLVAAVSYNEQFF.

This chain uses TRBV2 with TRBJ1-5; D is unclear. Germline CDR1 reads SNHLY; CDR2 reads FYNNEI. There are 13 residues in the CDR3. V was trimmed by 11 bases and J by 0 bases, leaving 11 bases between them. The CDR3 sequence: CAAARDSNQPQHF. The CDR3 region has the DNA TGTGCCGCCGCGAGGGATAGCAATCAGCCCCAGCATTTT.

The V call is TRBV7-9, the J call TRBJ2-5; TRBD1 aligns across 7 bases. The CDR3 consists of 16 residues. J was trimmed by 5 bases and V by 10 bases; bases with no gene match: 19. Germline V gene data show CDR1 as SEHNR and CDR2 as FQNEAQ (reference sequence). Written as DNA, the CDR3 is TGTGCCAAGGCCCCAAGGACAGGCCTTCCGGGGGAGACCCAGTACTTC. It is translated as CAKAPRTGLPGETQYF.

The V gene is TRBV7-7, the J gene TRBJ2-1; TRBD2 aligns across 7 bases. The V gene's germline CDR1 is SSHAT and CDR2 FNYEAQ (reference sequence). V lost 1 base, J lost 4 bases, and 4 bases stayed unmatched. CDR3 length: 15 residues. In DNA form, the CDR3 reads TGTGCCAGCAGCTTAGGAGGGGAGGGGTACAATGAGCAGTTCTTC. Translating gives CASSLGGEGYNEQFF.

The chain recombines TRBV11-2 with TRBJ2-6; D may be TRBD2 (6 bases). V was trimmed by 1 base and J by 3 bases, leaving 7 bases between them. The CDR3 is made up of 15 amino acids. Germline V gives CDR1 SGHAT, CDR2 FQNNGV. The CDR3 nucleotides are TGTGCCAGCAGCTTAGCGGGGGTTGGGGCCAACGTCCTGACTTTC. Its translation is CASSLAGVGANVLTF.

This clone appeared a single time. J is TRBJ2-2 and V is TRBV30, with D tentatively TRBD1 (6 bases). The germline CDR1 and CDR2 sequences are GTSNPN and SVGIG (reference sequence). Trimming left V 3 bases short and J 6 bases short, with 14 bases between. This CDR3 is 14 amino acids long. CDR3 residues: CAWRASQGSGELFF. CDR3 DNA sequence: TGTGCCTGGAGAGCCTCACAGGGCTCCGGGGAGCTGTTTTTT.

The table lists this clone with a few counts. V gene TRBV4-1 combines with J gene TRBJ1-5; D might be TRBD1 (5 bases). CDR3 length equals 14 residues. Germline CDR1 is MGHRA and CDR2 is YSYEKL. Between the trimmed V and J ends, which lost 0 bases and 7 bases, there was a span of 10 bases. CDR3: CASSQEGGWQPQHF. The CDR3 nucleotides are TGCGCCAGCAGCCAAGAGGGGGGTTGGCAGCCCCAGCATTTT.

The chain combines TRBV29-1 with TRBJ1-4; 7 positions agree with TRBD1. Germline V gene data show CDR1 as SQVTM and CDR2 as ANQGSEA. This CDR3 is 15 amino acids long. V lost 5 bases and J lost 0; bases outside the gene matches: 6. CDR3 in amino acids: CSVRHQGATNEKLFF. Here the CDR3 DNA reads TGCAGCGTTCGGCATCAGGGGGCAACTAATGAAAAACTGTTTTTT.

This clone has just a few counts. V gene TRBV5-1 combines with J gene TRBJ2-3; the D is unclear. Trimming took 4 bases from V and 0 from J, leaving 15 bases between them. The CDR3 is made up of 16 amino acids. Germline assignment: CDR1 SGHRS and CDR2 YFSETQ. The CDR3 is CASSVRHRSSTDTQYF. Here the CDR3 DNA reads TGCGCCAGCAGCGTTCGTCACCGATCTAGCACAGATACGCAGTATTTT.

The chain uses TRBV28 and TRBJ1-2; a weak D match, TRBD1 (6 bases). Germline CDR1 MDHEN, CDR2 SYDVKM. Between the trimmed V and J ends, which lost 5 bases and 2 bases, there was a span of 21 bases. This CDR3 spans 17 amino acids. CDR3 amino acids: CASSPVGQDRLNYGYTF. The CDR3 DNA reads as TGTGCCAGCAGTCCCGTGGGACAAGACCGGTTAAACTATGGCTACACCTTC.

This chain joins TRBV6-1 and TRBJ2-1, with D unclear. The CDR3 consists of 11 residues. V was trimmed by 0 bases and J by 15 bases, leaving 9 bases between them. CDR1 is MNHNS, CDR2 SASEGT, per germline. The CDR3 loop reads CASSEAGWGFF. CDR3 nucleotide sequence: TGTGCCAGCAGTGAAGCGGGGTGGGGGTTCTTC.

This chain joins TRBV4-3 and TRBJ1-1; no firm D call. This CDR3 region has 13 residues. The germline V gene has CDR1 LGHNA and CDR2 YSLEER. Trimming removed 6 bases at V and 1 base at J, with 9 bases between. The CDR3 DNA reads TGCGCCAGCAGTTACAGCAGGAACACTGAAGCTTTCTTT. Translating gives CASSYSRNTEAFF.

CDR3 bases: TGTGCCAGTAGTATAATGGGTAAGGGACTTAGCAATCAGCCCCAGCATTTT. Encoded protein: CASSIMGKGLSNQPQHF. The chain is built from TRBV19 and TRBJ1-5; tentative D call: TRBD1 (5 bases). This CDR3 has 17 residues. CDR1 and CDR2 from the germline V gene are LNHDA and SQIVND (reference sequence). V was shortened by 2 bases and J by 0 bases, with 14 bases between the two germline ends.

This clone is a singleton in its sample. V is TRBV6-6 and J is TRBJ1-1; 7 nucleotides align to TRBD1. Unmatched junction bases numbered 8, after V lost 5 bases and J lost 5 bases. The CDR3 has 14 amino acids. Germline CDR1 MNHNY, CDR2 SVGAGI (reference sequence). The CDR3 DNA sequence: TGTGCCAGCAGTAGGTCGACAGGGAAAACTGAAGCTTTCTTT. Amino acid sequence: CASSRSTGKTEAFF.

V gene TRBV9 combines with J gene TRBJ2-5; 11 bases fit TRBD2. The V segment lost 3 bases and the J segment 5 bases; nucleotides outside the gene matches: 6. CDR3 length equals 15 residues. From germline, CDR1 is SGDLS and CDR2 YYNGEE. This CDR3 reads CASSGTSGHRETQYF. The CDR3 DNA is TGTGCCAGCAGCGGGACTAGCGGGCACCGGGAGACCCAGTACTTC.

This clone was found once. This sequence joins TRBV7-2 and TRBJ1-2; 8 nucleotides line up with TRBD1. V was clipped by 6 bases and J by 1 base; unmatched bases: 7. Germline-derived CDR1 and CDR2 are SGHTA and FQGNSA. CDR3 size: 15 residues. CDR3: CASRKGDRSNYGYTF. CDR3 nucleotides: TGTGCCAGCAGGAAAGGGGACAGGAGTAACTATGGCTACACCTTC. Combining the CDR3 with reference TRBV7-2 and TRBJ1-2 gives the whole variable domain GAGVSQSPSNKVTEKGKDVELRCDPISGHTALYWYRQSLGQGLEFLIYFQGNSAPDKSGLPSDRFSAERTGGSVSTLTIQRTQQEDSAVYLCASRKGDRSNYGYTFGSGTRLTVV.

The V call is TRBV7-2, the J call TRBJ2-2; 9 bases line up with TRBD2. V trimming: 2 bases; J trimming: 4 bases; junction bases outside the gene matches: 2. Germline CDR1 reads SGHTA; CDR2 reads FQGNSA. The CDR3 runs 15 residues. CDR3 sequence: CASSLKTSGTGELFF. The CDR3 region has the DNA TGTGCCAGCAGCTTAAAGACTAGCGGCACCGGGGAGCTGTTTTTT.

The chain carries TRBV30 and TRBJ2-2; D is unclear. The V end lost 3 bases, the J end lost 9 bases, and 5 bases lay between the germline ends. The germline V gene encodes CDR1 GTSNPN and CDR2 SVGIG (reference sequence). This CDR3 comprises 10 residues. CDR3 DNA: TGTGCCTGGAGCCGCAGGGAGCTGTTTTTT. It codes for CAWSRRELFF.

This clone was counted once. V is TRBV6-5 and J is TRBJ2-3, with D hard to call. V was pared by 3 bases and J by 2 bases, with 9 bases between. This CDR3 has 14 residues. Looked up from germline, CDR1 is MNHEY and CDR2 is SVGAGI. CDR3 nucleotides: TGTGCCAGCAGTTATCGGCCTTACACAGATACGCAGTATTTT. As protein: CASSYRPYTDTQYF.

This chain connects TRBV7-3 to TRBJ1-1, with unresolved D. This CDR3 is 13 amino acids long. Trimming cost V 1 base and J 4 bases, with 7 bases left between them. Germline values: CDR1 SGHTA, CDR2 FQGTGA. Here the CDR3 DNA reads TGTGCCAGCAGCTTAAAGGGATCCACTGAAGCTTTCTTT. Amino acids: CASSLKGSTEAFF.

The V call is TRBV7-3, the J call TRBJ2-2, with 8 bases fitting TRBD2. The J segment lost 6 bases and the V segment lost 10 bases, leaving 7 bases of the junction unmatched. In germline, CDR1 is SGHTA, CDR2 FQGTGA. The length of the CDR3 is 13 residues. The CDR3 sequence is CATGGGNPGELFF. DNA for the CDR3: TGTGCCACGGGAGGGGGAAACCCCGGGGAGCTGTTTTTT.

The V and J genes are TRBV5-1 and TRBJ2-7; D uncertain. The CDR3 extends over 12 amino acids. CDR1 is SGHRS, CDR2 YFSETQ, per germline. Trimming pared 5 bases from V and 4 bases from J, leaving 10 bases between. CDR3 sequence (DNA): TGCGCCAGCAGTGATTGGGGTTACGAGCAGTACTTC. Translated, it gives CASSDWGYEQYF. The full variable domain, its missing parts supplied by reference TRBV5-1 and TRBJ2-7, is KAGVTQTPRYLIKTRGQQVTLSCSPISGHRSVSWYQQTPGQGLQFLFEYFSETQRNKGNFPGRFSGRQFSNSRSEMNVSTLELGDSALYLCASSDWGYEQYFGPGTRLTVT.

The chain has TRBV5-1 and TRBJ2-7; weak D call: TRBD2 (6 bases). CDR3 size: 14 residues. Germline loops: CDR1 SGHRS, CDR2 YFSETQ. V was shortened by 2 bases and J by 4 bases, with 13 bases between the two germline ends. The DNA of the CDR3 is TGCGCCAGCAGCTTCGGGGACGGGGGTTACGAGCAGTACTTC. Its translation is CASSFGDGGYEQYF.

The J gene is TRBJ2-7, the V gene TRBV15; possible D gene TRBD1, 6 bases. The V end was cut by 1 base, the J end by 7 bases, with 11 bases between. This CDR3 is built from 13 residues. Germline assignment: CDR1 LNHNV and CDR2 YYDKDF (reference sequence). CDR3 region: CATSRVPGQEQYF. The CDR3 DNA follows: TGTGCCACCAGCAGAGTTCCGGGACAAGAGCAGTACTTC.

V is TRBV19 and J is TRBJ2-3, with TRBD1 as a possible D gene (5 bases). V lost 4 bases, J lost 2 bases, and 7 bases lay in between. The CDR3 is 13 amino acids. The germline V gene has CDR1 LNHDA and CDR2 SQIVND (reference sequence). The CDR3 DNA sequence: TGTGCCAGTAGTACGACAGTCACAGATACGCAGTATTTT. It codes for CASSTTVTDTQYF. Full variable domain (remainder filled in from reference TRBV19 and TRBJ2-3): DGGITQSPKYLFRKEGQNVTLSCEQNLNHDAMYWYRQDPGQGLRLIYYSQIVNDFQKGDIAEGYSVSREKKESFPLTVTSAQKNPTAFYLCASSTTVTDTQYFGPGTRLTVL.

This chain connects TRBV19 to TRBJ2-3; D is undetermined. The V gene lost 9 bases and the J gene lost 3 bases, with 13 bases spanning the gap. Germline CDR1 LNHDA, CDR2 SQIVND (reference sequence). This CDR3 is 13 amino acids long. CDR3 bases: TGTGCCAGCGGTCCCCTGCAAACAGATACGCAGTATTTT. Translated, it gives CASGPLQTDTQYF.

The V and J genes are TRBV11-1 and TRBJ1-5, with D perhaps TRBD1 (6 bases). Germline V lookup: CDR1 SGHAT, CDR2 FQDESV (reference sequence). The CDR3 totals 14 residues. Trimming shortened V by 1 base and J by 7 bases, and 11 bases separated the two germline ends. CDR3 sequence: CASSLEGVGQPQHF. The CDR3 nucleotides read TGTGCCAGCAGCTTAGAGGGGGTAGGGCAGCCCCAGCATTTT.